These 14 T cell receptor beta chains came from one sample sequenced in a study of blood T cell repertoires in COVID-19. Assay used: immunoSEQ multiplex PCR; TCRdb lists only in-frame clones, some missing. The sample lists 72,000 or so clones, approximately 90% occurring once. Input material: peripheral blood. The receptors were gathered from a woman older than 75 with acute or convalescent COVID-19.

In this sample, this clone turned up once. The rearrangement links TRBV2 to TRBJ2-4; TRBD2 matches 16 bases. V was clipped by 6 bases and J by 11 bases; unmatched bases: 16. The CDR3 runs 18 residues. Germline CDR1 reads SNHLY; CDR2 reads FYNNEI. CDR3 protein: CASRTPGTSGRGAGVQYF. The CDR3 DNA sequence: TGTGCCAGCAGGACTCCCGGGACTAGCGGGAGGGGGGCTGGCGTTCAGTACTTC.

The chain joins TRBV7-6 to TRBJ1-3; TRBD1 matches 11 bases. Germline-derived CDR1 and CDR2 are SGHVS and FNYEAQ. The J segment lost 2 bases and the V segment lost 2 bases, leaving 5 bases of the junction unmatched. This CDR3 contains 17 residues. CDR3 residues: CASSLIGQGATGNTIYF. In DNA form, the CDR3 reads TGTGCCAGCAGCTTAATCGGACAGGGGGCTACTGGAAACACCATATATTTT.

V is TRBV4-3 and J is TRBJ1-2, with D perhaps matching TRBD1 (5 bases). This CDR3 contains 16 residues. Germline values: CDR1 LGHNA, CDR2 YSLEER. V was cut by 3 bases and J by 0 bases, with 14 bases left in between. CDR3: CASSQDARVTNYGYTF. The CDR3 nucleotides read TGCGCCAGCAGCCAGGATGCCAGGGTTACTAACTATGGCTACACCTTC.

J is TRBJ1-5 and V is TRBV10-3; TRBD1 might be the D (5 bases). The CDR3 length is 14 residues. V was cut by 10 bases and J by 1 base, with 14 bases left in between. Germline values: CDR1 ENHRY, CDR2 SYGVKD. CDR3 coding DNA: TGTGCCACTCGGGTCGACAGCAGCAATCAGCCCCAGCATTTT. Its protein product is CATRVDSSNQPQHF.

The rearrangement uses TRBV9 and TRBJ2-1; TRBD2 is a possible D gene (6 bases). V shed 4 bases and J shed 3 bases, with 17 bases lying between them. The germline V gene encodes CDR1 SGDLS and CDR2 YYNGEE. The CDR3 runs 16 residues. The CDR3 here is CASSPAGRGNYNEQFF. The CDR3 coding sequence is TGTGCCAGCAGCCCCGCGGGGCGGGGAAACTACAATGAGCAGTTCTTC.

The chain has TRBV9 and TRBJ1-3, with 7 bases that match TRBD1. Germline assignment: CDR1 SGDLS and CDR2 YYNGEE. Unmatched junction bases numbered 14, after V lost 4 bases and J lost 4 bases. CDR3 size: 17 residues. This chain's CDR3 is CASSSHPRGLWGNTIYF. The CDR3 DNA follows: TGTGCCAGCAGCTCCCACCCCAGGGGGTTGTGGGGAAACACCATATATTTT.

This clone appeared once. CDR3 nucleotides: TGTGCCAGCGGGTTTAGACAGGGGAGCAACGAGCAGTACTTC. The encoded protein is CASGFRQGSNEQYF. The chain employs TRBV27 and TRBJ2-7; 8 bases line up with TRBD1. V lost 8 bases and J lost 5; bases outside the gene matches: 11. Germline V gene lookup returns CDR1 MNHEY and CDR2 SMNVEV (reference sequence). The CDR3 consists of 14 residues.

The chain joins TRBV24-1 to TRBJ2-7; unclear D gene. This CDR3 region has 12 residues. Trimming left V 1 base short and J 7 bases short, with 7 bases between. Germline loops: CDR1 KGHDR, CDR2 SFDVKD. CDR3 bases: TGTGCCACCAGTGATTTTGGCAGAGAGCAGTACTTC. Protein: CATSDFGREQYF.

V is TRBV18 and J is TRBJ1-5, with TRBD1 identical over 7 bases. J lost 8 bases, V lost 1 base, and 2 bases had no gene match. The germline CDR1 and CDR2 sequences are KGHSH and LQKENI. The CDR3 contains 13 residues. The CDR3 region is CASSPQGAEPQHF. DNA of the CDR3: TGTGCCAGCTCACCACAGGGGGCTGAGCCCCAGCATTTT. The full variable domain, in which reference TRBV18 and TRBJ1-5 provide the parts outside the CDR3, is NAGVMQNPRHLVRRRGQEARLRCSPMKGHSHVYWYRQLPEEGLKFMVYLQKENIIDESGMPKERFSAEFPKEGPSILRIQQVVRGDSAAYFCASSPQGAEPQHFGDGTRLSIL.

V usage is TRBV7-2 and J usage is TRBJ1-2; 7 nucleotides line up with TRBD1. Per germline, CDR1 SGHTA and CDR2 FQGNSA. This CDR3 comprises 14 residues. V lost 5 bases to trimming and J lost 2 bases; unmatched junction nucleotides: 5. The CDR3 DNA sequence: TGTGCCAGCAGCCCGGGACAGAAAAACTATGGCTACACCTTC. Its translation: CASSPGQKNYGYTF.

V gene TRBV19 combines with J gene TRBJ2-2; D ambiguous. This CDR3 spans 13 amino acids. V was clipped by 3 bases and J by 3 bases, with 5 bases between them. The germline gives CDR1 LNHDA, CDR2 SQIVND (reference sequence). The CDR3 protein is CASSMSYTGELFF. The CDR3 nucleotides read TGTGCCAGTAGTATGTCGTACACCGGGGAGCTGTTTTTT.

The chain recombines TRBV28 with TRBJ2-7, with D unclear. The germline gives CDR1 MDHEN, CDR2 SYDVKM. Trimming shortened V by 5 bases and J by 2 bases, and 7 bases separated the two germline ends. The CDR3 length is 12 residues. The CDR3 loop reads CASSLPPYEQYF. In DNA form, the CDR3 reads TGTGCCAGCAGTCTCCCCCCCTACGAGCAGTACTTC.

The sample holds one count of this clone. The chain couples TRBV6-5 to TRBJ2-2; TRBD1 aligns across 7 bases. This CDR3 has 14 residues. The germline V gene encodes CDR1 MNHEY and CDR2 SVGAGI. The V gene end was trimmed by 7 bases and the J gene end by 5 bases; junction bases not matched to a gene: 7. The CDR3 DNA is TGTGCCAGCATACCGGACAGGCGTACCGGGGAGCTGTTTTTT. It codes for CASIPDRRTGELFF.

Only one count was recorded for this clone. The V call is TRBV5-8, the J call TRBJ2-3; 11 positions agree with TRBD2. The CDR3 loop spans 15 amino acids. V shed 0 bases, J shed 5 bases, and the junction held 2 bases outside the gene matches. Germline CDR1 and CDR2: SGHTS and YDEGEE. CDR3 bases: TGTGCCAGCAGCTTGGCGGGACTAGCGGTAGATACGCAGTATTTT. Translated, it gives CASSLAGLAVDTQYF.